This TCR beta chain was found in a study of control samples from healthy donors and cancer patients. Germline V gene data show CDR1 as SQVTM and CDR2 as ANQGSEA. The CDR3 extends over 14 amino acids. The ends lost 7 bases at V and 3 bases at J; junction bases unmatched: 8. The method was immunoSEQ multiplex PCR; TCRdb's version includes in-frame clones alone and lacks a portion of them. The data show 150,000 to 200,000 clones, with about 91% seen just once and 2% to 2.5% held by the top ten. Sample: blood. This rearrangement joins TRBV29-1 to TRBJ1-2, with TRBD1 matching 10 bases. The receptor was isolated from a woman aged 40-49 years in good health. CDR3 sequence (DNA): TGCAGCGCCGAAGCGGACAGGGGGTACTATGGCTACACCTTC. This gives the protein CSAEADRGYYGYTF.